Given below is one T cell receptor beta chain in context. PCR used 60 Vbeta primers and 13 Jbeta primers. The method was immunoSEQ multiplex PCR; TCRdb's version includes in-frame clones alone and lacks a portion of them. The data show 150,000 to 200,000 clones, around 81% seen once. The CDR3 totals 14 residues. Trimming stripped 4 bases from V and 8 bases from J, with 18 bases between. Germline lookup yields CDR1 SGHNT and CDR2 YYREEE (reference sequence). The data derive from a study of cytomegalovirus exposure and HLA in healthy donors. V usage is TRBV5-4 and J usage is TRBJ1-2; D might be TRBD1 (6 bases). The sample consisted of PBMCs. This sequence was found in a man in his forties in good health and CMV-seronegative. The CDR3 bases are TGTGCCAGCAGCGGCTACGCTCGGGACATCGGCTACACCTTC. Translated, it gives CASSGYARDIGYTF.